These 10 T cell receptor beta chains share one sample of origin, sequenced in a study of blood T cell repertoires in COVID-19. The method was immunoSEQ multiplex PCR; TCRdb's version includes in-frame clones alone and lacks a portion of them. The sample contains about 190,000 clones, roughly four fifths of which appear only once. Sequenced material: peripheral blood. The receptors were gathered from a man aged 45 to 65 who had recovered from COVID-19.

The chain employs TRBV28 and TRBJ2-6; 7 bases are a match to TRBD1. The CDR3 loop spans 15 amino acids. The germline V gene has CDR1 MDHEN and CDR2 SYDVKM. The V and J ends lost 10 bases and 4 bases, in that order; junction bases with no gene match: 10. CDR3 coding DNA: TGTGCCACCTCCGAGGGGGCGAAAGGGGCCAACGTCCTGACTTTC. Translating gives CATSEGAKGANVLTF.

This chain connects TRBV2 to TRBJ2-3; a weak D match, TRBD2 (5 bases). This CDR3 is 13 amino acids long. CDR1 SNHLY and CDR2 FYNNEI come from the germline V gene. Trimming removed 8 bases from V and 0 bases from J, with 9 bases in between. The CDR3 spells CASCRESTDTQYF. CDR3 DNA: TGTGCCAGCTGTAGGGAGAGCACAGATACGCAGTATTTT.

This chain connects TRBV19 to TRBJ1-2, with 11 bases matching TRBD1. V dropped 5 bases and J dropped 6; count of bases not matched to a gene: 8. This CDR3 comprises 15 residues. Germline-derived CDR1 and CDR2 are LNHDA and SQIVND (reference sequence). CDR3: CASSPTDRGLNGYTF. The DNA for the CDR3 is TGTGCCAGTAGTCCCACGGACAGGGGGCTTAATGGCTACACCTTC.

This clone was seen a single time. The rearrangement joins TRBV13 to TRBJ2-1; no definite D call. Germline loops: CDR1 PRHDT, CDR2 FYEKMQ (reference sequence). CDR3 length equals 13 residues. V gave up 0 bases and J gave up 5 bases, with 5 bases separating them. The CDR3 is CASSLGRDNEQFF. The DNA for the CDR3 is TGTGCCAGCAGCTTAGGCCGGGACAATGAGCAGTTCTTC. Full variable domain (rest looked up from reference TRBV13 and TRBJ2-1): AAGVIQSPRHLIKEKRETATLKCYPIPRHDTVYWYQQGPGQDPQFLISFYEKMQSDKGSIPDRFSAQQFSDYHSELNMSSLELGDSALYFCASSLGRDNEQFFGPGTRLTVL.

In this sample, this clone turned up a few times. In nucleotides, the CDR3 is TGTGCCAGCTCACCGAGGACGGGGGTCGGTAGAGTCTATGGCTACACCTTC. Its protein product is CASSPRTGVGRVYGYTF. The chain combines TRBV18 with TRBJ1-2; a weak D match, TRBD1 (5 bases). V lost 3 bases, J lost 4 bases, and 21 bases lay in between. CDR3 length: 17 amino acids. CDR1 and CDR2 (germline): KGHSH, LQKENI.

The chain is built from TRBV28 and TRBJ1-1; a weak D match, TRBD1 (6 bases). V lost 5 bases and J 0 bases, leaving 19 bases between the germline ends. This CDR3 is built from 17 residues. The germline V gene has CDR1 MDHEN and CDR2 SYDVKM. The CDR3: CASSIATGIGLNTEAFF. Written as DNA, the CDR3 is TGTGCCAGCAGTATAGCTACAGGGATCGGTTTGAACACTGAAGCTTTCTTT.

The chain couples TRBV28 to TRBJ2-3; no clear D gene. The CDR3 is 11 amino acids. V lost 7 bases and J lost 5, with 7 bases in between. In germline, CDR1 is MDHEN, CDR2 SYDVKM. CDR3 nucleotides: TGTGCCAGCACACTTCGAGATACGCAGTATTTT. Residues: CASTLRDTQYF.

V is TRBV24-1 and J is TRBJ2-2, with D perhaps TRBD1 (5 bases). V lost 4 bases and J lost 4, with 18 bases in between. The CDR3 is 17 amino acids. Germline lookup yields CDR1 KGHDR and CDR2 SFDVKD. CDR3 residues: CATSDLQRGHITGELFF. The CDR3 DNA reads TGTGCCACCAGTGACCTTCAACGCGGACACATCACCGGGGAGCTGTTTTTT.

The J gene is TRBJ2-2, the V gene TRBV25-1; D remains unclear. The germline gives CDR1 MGHDK, CDR2 SYGVNS. V lost 1 base and J 2 bases, leaving 8 bases between the germline ends. The CDR3 totals 15 residues. CDR3 residues: CASSESSVNTGELFF. The CDR3 nucleotides read TGTGCCAGCAGTGAATCCTCTGTCAACACCGGGGAGCTGTTTTTT.

The chain recombines TRBV10-3 with TRBJ1-5; D is undetermined. CDR1 is ENHRY and CDR2 is SYGVKD in the germline V gene. V was shortened by 8 bases and J by 7 bases, with 9 bases between the two germline ends. The CDR3 is made up of 11 amino acids. The CDR3 DNA is TGTGCCATCGACCGGGAGCAGCCCCAGCATTTT. Protein: CAIDREQPQHF.